This T cell receptor beta chain derives from a study of T cell responses to AZD1222 COVID-19 vaccine. This CDR3 has 14 residues. Per the germline V gene, CDR1 is SGHRS and CDR2 is YFSETQ. Trimming shortened V by 0 bases and J by 3 bases, and 9 bases separated the two germline ends. The assay was immunoSEQ multiplex PCR, and TCRdb's table has in-frame clones only and misses some. The sample lists around 70,000 clones, 85% occurring once. Sequencing used peripheral blood, obtained on day 0 of AZD1222 vaccination. The TCR sequence derives from an adult in good health. The J gene is TRBJ1-2, the V gene TRBV5-1; D ambiguous. The CDR3 loop is CASSLVPGDYGYTF. The CDR3 DNA follows: TGCGCCAGCAGCTTGGTTCCTGGGGACTATGGCTACACCTTC.